One and the same sample provided the 29 T cell receptor beta chains below, sequenced in a study of T cell responses to AZD1222 COVID-19 vaccine. Repertoires were generated with immunoSEQ multiplex PCR, while TCRdb's copy carries only in-frame clones and drops some. The top ten clones hold approximately 4.8% of a sample with 90,000 to 120,000 clones, approximately 90% of them seen once. The sequencing here drew on peripheral blood, taken 28 days after the second AZD1222 dose. The receptor set was obtained from an adult who received the AZD1222 COVID-19 vaccine.

The rearrangement links TRBV3-1 (or the pseudogene TRBV3-2) to TRBJ1-2; D is unclear. The V end was cut by 4 bases, the J end by 3 bases, with 12 bases between. Germline V lookup: CDR1 LGHDT, CDR2 YNNKEL (reference sequence). CDR3 length: 14 amino acids. The CDR3 spells CASSPQQFDYGYTF. Written as DNA, the CDR3 is TGTGCCAGCAGCCCACAACAGTTCGACTATGGCTACACCTTC.

The V gene is TRBV2, the J gene TRBJ2-7; TRBD1 or TRBD2 may be the D gene (5 bases each). V was cut by 4 bases and J by 6 bases, with 13 bases left in between. This CDR3 is built from 13 residues. Per the germline V gene, CDR1 is SNHLY and CDR2 is FYNNEI. The CDR3, as DNA: TGTGCCAGCAGTGGGGACCGGTGGTCCGAGCAGTACTTC. Translating gives CASSGDRWSEQYF.

The V gene is TRBV10-1, the J gene TRBJ1-1; D is undetermined. The V end was cut by 7 bases, the J end by 1 base, with 10 bases between. Germline lookup yields CDR1 WNHNN and CDR2 SYGVQD (reference sequence). The CDR3 loop spans 13 amino acids. For the CDR3, the DNA is TGCGCCAGCAACAGCGTTTGGAACACTGAAGCTTTCTTT. Translated, it gives CASNSVWNTEAFF.

The chain carries TRBV2 and TRBJ2-2; D may be TRBD1 (5 bases). With 4 bases removed from V and 0 bases from J, the gap between germline ends came to 9 bases. The CDR3 has 15 residues. CDR1 and CDR2 (germline): SNHLY, FYNNEI. The CDR3 sequence is CASSAWTTNTGELFF. The CDR3 bases are TGTGCCAGCAGTGCCTGGACAACGAACACCGGGGAGCTGTTTTTT.

The rearrangement links TRBV7-9 to TRBJ1-4, with D tentatively TRBD1 (5 bases). Trimming took 5 bases from V and 5 from J, leaving 12 bases between them. CDR1 SEHNR and CDR2 FQNEAQ come from the germline V gene (reference sequence). This CDR3 region has 14 residues. CDR3 amino acids: CASSVGRGNEKLFF. The CDR3 bases are TGTGCCAGCAGCGTAGGTCGGGGGAATGAAAAACTGTTTTTT.

The V and J genes are TRBV4-2 and TRBJ1-1; no clear D. Germline values: CDR1 LGHNA, CDR2 YNFKEQ. V was shortened by 1 base and J by 0 bases, with 9 bases between the two germline ends. The length of the CDR3 is 15 residues. The CDR3 is CASSQAEQMNTEAFF. In nucleotides, the CDR3 is TGTGCCAGCAGCCAAGCAGAACAAATGAACACTGAAGCTTTCTTT.

As to this clone: One end of the junction does not line up with germline, which may come from a read error. CDR3 nucleotides: TGTGCCAGCAGCGAAGTAACTAATGAAAAACTGTTTTTT. It is translated as CASSEVTNEKLFF. The chain carries TRBV6-1 and TRBJ1-4; D unresolved. Germline values: CDR1 MNHNS, CDR2 SASEGT. The CDR3 extends over 13 amino acids.

This rearrangement joins TRBV4-1 to TRBJ1-2, with D perhaps matching TRBD1 (5 bases). The CDR3 spans 15 residues. Germline V lookup: CDR1 MGHRA, CDR2 YSYEKL. The V gene lost 5 bases and the J gene lost 2 bases, with 15 bases spanning the gap. CDR3 sequence reads: CASSETPAGNYGYTF. The CDR3 DNA is TGCGCCAGCAGCGAAACCCCGGCAGGGAACTATGGCTACACCTTC.

The V gene is TRBV19, the J gene TRBJ1-5, with a possible D match to TRBD1 (6 bases). The CDR3 totals 14 residues. V shed 1 base and J shed 7 bases, with 11 bases lying between them. Germline V gives CDR1 LNHDA, CDR2 SQIVND (reference sequence). This CDR3 reads CASSIVTGYQPQHF. CDR3 sequence (DNA): TGTGCCAGTAGTATAGTAACAGGGTACCAGCCCCAGCATTTT.

V usage is TRBV5-6 and J usage is TRBJ1-5, with D uncertain. V was clipped by 4 bases and J by 9 bases, with 11 bases between them. The CDR3 sequence is 12 residues long. CDR1 SGHDT and CDR2 YYEEEE come from the germline V gene. The CDR3 region is CASSRSRGPQHF. CDR3 coding DNA: TGTGCCAGCAGCCGCTCACGGGGGCCCCAGCATTTT.

The V gene is TRBV28, the J gene TRBJ2-1; no definite D call. Germline CDR1 MDHEN, CDR2 SYDVKM. The V gene lost 3 bases and the J gene lost 5 bases, with 11 bases spanning the gap. The CDR3 is made up of 14 amino acids. The CDR3 sequence is CASSFSDVHNEQFF. The CDR3 DNA follows: TGTGCCAGCAGTTTTTCGGATGTCCACAATGAGCAGTTCTTC.

The genes are TRBV7-6 and TRBJ2-5; 9 bases are a match to TRBD2. The CDR3 sequence is 16 residues long. Germline CDR1 reads SGHVS; CDR2 reads FNYEAQ. Trimming at V came to 5 bases and at J to 2 bases, leaving 9 bases not matched to a gene. The CDR3 loop is CASSPGSGGTQETQYF. CDR3 bases: TGTGCCAGCAGCCCCGGGAGCGGGGGGACTCAAGAGACCCAGTACTTC.

This chain connects TRBV6-6 to TRBJ1-6; D unclear. V lost 5 bases and J 5 bases, leaving 25 bases between the germline ends. This CDR3 has 19 residues. CDR1 is MNHNY, CDR2 SVGAGI, per germline (reference sequence). The DNA of the CDR3 is TGTGCCAGCAGTCCCGTCGGCATTAGGATTGGGTTTGATAATTCACCCCTCCACTTT. Translated, it gives CASSPVGIRIGFDNSPLHF.

V is TRBV2 and J is TRBJ1-2, with a tentative D call TRBD1 (5 bases). The CDR3 has 13 amino acids. Germline V gene sequence: CDR1 SNHLY, CDR2 FYNNEI. Trimming left V 0 bases short and J 6 bases short, with 8 bases between. This CDR3 reads CASSEARANGYTF. In DNA, the CDR3 is TGTGCCAGCAGTGAAGCCAGGGCTAATGGCTACACCTTC.

V is TRBV7-9 and J is TRBJ1-2; D is possibly TRBD1 (5 bases). In germline, CDR1 is SEHNR, CDR2 FQNEAQ (reference sequence). There are 19 residues in the CDR3. The V gene lost 4 bases and the J gene lost 2 bases, with 26 bases spanning the gap. CDR3 residues: CASSSRRGSLSGSNYGYTF. CDR3 nucleotides: TGTGCCAGCAGCTCCCGTCGGGGGTCCTTGAGTGGGAGCAACTATGGCTACACCTTC.

V and J are TRBV7-2 and TRBJ1-6; D is undetermined. V lost 5 bases and J 9 bases, leaving 8 bases between the germline ends. Germline loops: CDR1 SGHTA, CDR2 FQGNSA. The CDR3 sequence is 12 residues long. The CDR3 nucleotides read TGTGCCAGCAGCCACCCCAGTTCACCCCTCCACTTT. Its protein product is CASSHPSSPLHF.

The chain combines TRBV24-1 with TRBJ2-7; D uncertain. Trimming cost V 4 bases and J 1 base, with 10 bases left between them. There are 14 residues in the CDR3. CDR1 is KGHDR and CDR2 is SFDVKD in the germline V gene. CDR3 coding DNA: TGTGCCACCAGTGACCGTGGACGGTCCTACGAGCAGTACTTC. Translating it yields CATSDRGRSYEQYF.

CDR3 loop: CASSLDLAEVSYEQYF. The CDR3 nucleotides read TGTGCCAGCAGCTTAGATCTGGCGGAAGTAAGCTACGAGCAGTACTTC. The chain links TRBV11-2 to TRBJ2-7, with D unclear. Trimming shortened V by 0 bases and J by 3 bases, and 15 bases separated the two germline ends. CDR3 length: 16 residues. Looked up from germline, CDR1 is SGHAT and CDR2 is FQNNGV.

The chain carries TRBV5-5 and TRBJ2-7; 8 bases are shared with TRBD1. Germline lookup yields CDR1 SGHKS and CDR2 YYEKEE (reference sequence). The CDR3 totals 14 residues. The V and J ends lost 0 bases and 11 bases, in that order; junction bases with no gene match: 10. CDR3 DNA: TGTGCCAGCAGCTTGGCCCAGGGGGCACCAGGAAAGTACTTC. Protein product: CASSLAQGAPGKYF.

This sequence joins TRBV6-2 or TRBV6-3 and TRBJ2-3; possibly TRBD1 or TRBD2 for D (5 bases each). Germline CDR1 MNHEY, CDR2 SVGEGT. Trimming took 0 bases from V and 0 from J, leaving 10 bases between them. The CDR3 has 16 amino acids. The CDR3 region is CASSYSRGPSTDTQYF. CDR3 sequence (DNA): TGTGCCAGCAGTTACTCGAGGGGTCCCAGCACAGATACGCAGTATTTT.

Only one count was recorded for this clone. The chain links TRBV28 to TRBJ1-4; D possibly corresponds to TRBD1 (5 bases). The V gene's germline CDR1 is MDHEN and CDR2 SYDVKM. This CDR3 comprises 14 residues. The V end lost 3 bases, the J end lost 5 bases, and 10 bases lay between the germline ends. DNA for the CDR3: TGTGCCAGCAGTTTCCCAGGGATGAATGAAAAACTGTTTTTT. This encodes CASSFPGMNEKLFF.

The chain combines TRBV12-3 or TRBV12-4 with TRBJ1-1, with D uncertain. V lost 5 bases, J lost 6 bases, and 10 bases lay in between. This CDR3 is 12 amino acids long. CDR3 loop: CASSPRAPEAFF. CDR3 bases: TGTGCCAGCAGTCCCCGGGCACCTGAAGCTTTCTTT.

This chain connects TRBV19 to TRBJ1-1; D is possibly TRBD1 (5 bases). Germline V gene sequence: CDR1 LNHDA, CDR2 SQIVND (reference sequence). With 7 bases removed from V and 1 base from J, the gap between germline ends came to 7 bases. CDR3 length equals 12 residues. This CDR3 is CASNTGNTEAFF. In nucleotides, the CDR3 is TGTGCCAGTAACACAGGGAACACTGAAGCTTTCTTT.

DNA of the CDR3: TGTGCCAGCAGTTACTCTATGACGGGGGTCTATGGCTACACCTTC. Amino acids: CASSYSMTGVYGYTF. The chain joins TRBV6-5 to TRBJ1-2; D is possibly TRBD1 (5 bases). This CDR3 contains 15 residues. The V gene's germline CDR1 is MNHEY and CDR2 SVGAGI. V lost 0 bases to trimming and J lost 4 bases, with 12 bases between them.

The rearrangement uses TRBV9 and TRBJ1-1; no firm D call. The CDR3 totals 13 residues. Trimming took off 1 base at V and 1 base at J, with 5 bases between the two ends. Germline V gene data show CDR1 as SGDLS and CDR2 as YYNGEE. The DNA for the CDR3 is TGTGCCAGCAGCGTATTGGAGAACACTGAAGCTTTCTTT. It encodes CASSVLENTEAFF.

The chain combines TRBV7-2 with TRBJ2-5; D is perhaps TRBD2 (6 bases). V gave up 9 bases and J gave up 1 base, with 15 bases separating them. Germline CDR1 SGHTA, CDR2 FQGNSA. CDR3 length: 14 residues. The CDR3 DNA reads as TGTGCCAGTAAGACTAGGTGGGGCCAAGAGACCCAGTACTTC. It codes for CASKTRWGQETQYF. Complete variable domain (other parts from reference TRBV7-2 and TRBJ2-5): GAGVSQSPSNKVTEKGKDVELRCDPISGHTALYWYRQSLGQGLEFLIYFQGNSAPDKSGLPSDRFSAERTGGSVSTLTIQRTQQEDSAVYLCASKTRWGQETQYFGPGTRLLVL.

The chain uses TRBV4-1 and TRBJ1-4; D is uncertain. The CDR3 length is 13 residues. V lost 1 base to trimming and J lost 8 bases, with 8 bases between them. Germline CDR1 is MGHRA and CDR2 is YSYEKL. The CDR3: CASSQGVSEKLFF. For the CDR3, the DNA is TGCGCCAGCAGCCAAGGGGTCTCCGAAAAACTGTTTTTT.

The chain employs TRBV3-1 (or the pseudogene TRBV3-2) and TRBJ2-5; D may correspond to TRBD1 or TRBD2 (6 bases each). The CDR3 totals 14 residues. The V end was cut by 3 bases, the J end by 5 bases, with 13 bases between. CDR1 and CDR2 from the germline V gene are LGHDT and YNNKEL (reference sequence). This chain's CDR3 is CASSQAGGGETQYF. CDR3 bases: TGTGCCAGCAGCCAGGCCGGGGGCGGTGAGACCCAGTACTTC.

J is TRBJ2-1 and V is TRBV2, with D perhaps being TRBD1 or TRBD2 (5 bases each). V was pared by 1 base and J by 0 bases, with 10 bases between. The CDR3 contains 16 residues. In germline, CDR1 is SNHLY, CDR2 FYNNEI. DNA for the CDR3: TGTGCCAGCAGTGAAGGGTGGGGGAGCTCCTACAATGAGCAGTTCTTC. Translated, it gives CASSEGWGSSYNEQFF.